The entry that follows covers one T cell receptor beta chain sequence. Its specificity is unknown. The sample belongs to a study of cytomegalovirus exposure and HLA in healthy donors. J gave up 3 bases and V 1 base, and 6 bases lay outside the gene matches. Per the germline V gene, CDR1 is SGHDT and CDR2 is YYEEEE. This CDR3 has 16 amino acids. Study-level findings and limits: Apart from CMV serostatus, no immune exposure information was available. Reportedly, fewer N-insertions than the approximately 700-donor mean appeared in an Asian-associated ancestry cluster in a later analysis. The majority of CMV-associated TCR beta chains were reported as apparently HLA-restricted in a later analysis.

The PCR was carried out with 60 Vbeta primers and 13 Jbeta primers. Here immunoSEQ multiplex PCR was the method, and the copy in TCRdb shows in-frame clones only, minus some. This sample has under 200,000 clones, with 75% found just once. The sample taken for sequencing was PBMCs. The chain joins TRBV5-6 to TRBJ2-7, with TRBD1 matching 11 bases. The sequence was obtained from a woman aged 45 to 65 in good health and CMV-seropositive. CDR3 region: CASSLFRTGGSYEQYF. CDR3 DNA: TGTGCCAGCAGCTTGTTTAGGACAGGGGGCAGCTACGAGCAGTACTTC.